This T cell receptor beta chain originates from a study of cytotoxic CD8 clonotypes in ibrutinib-treated CLL. At the level of the study: Following treatment for a median roughly twelve months, range 6 to 36, response samples were then taken.

The study's findings and limits: Ibrutinib response saw clonality rise, and progression saw it return toward baseline. For progressing versus sustained-remission patients, sampling times were not the same.

Using immunoSEQ multiplex PCR, the repertoire was profiled, and TCRdb retains in-frame clones only, with some absent. The table shows some 200,000 clones, with around 70% occurring only once. With respect to this clone: Its target is not known.

CDR1 and CDR2 (germline): MNHEY, SVGAGI. CDR3 length: 14 amino acids. The ends were cut back, 2 bases at V and 3 bases at J, with 8 bases in the middle. Sequences were derived from PBMCs, sampled after 12 months of ibrutinib treatment. The rearrangement uses TRBV6-5 and TRBJ1-5, with D possibly matching TRBD1 (5 bases). This receptor was obtained from a human donor with chronic lymphocytic leukemia. The CDR3 coding sequence is TGTGCCAGCAGTTACGCAGGGAACAATCAGCCCCAGCATTTT. Its translation is CASSYAGNNQPQHF.